These 21 T cell receptor beta chains were all obtained from the same sample, sequenced in a study of blood T cell repertoires in COVID-19. Generated by immunoSEQ multiplex PCR, the TCRdb table keeps only in-frame clones and is missing some. Of over 60,000 clones in the sample, roughly 92% were seen once. The sample was peripheral blood. Every receptor here comes from a human donor in a cohort sampled during active COVID-19.

The chain couples TRBV7-6 to TRBJ2-1; 11 nucleotides match TRBD2. The CDR3 consists of 16 residues. V gave up 0 bases and J gave up 3 bases; unmatched junction bases: 1. Germline CDR1 and CDR2: SGHVS and FNYEAQ. CDR3: CASSLAGLADYNEQFF. DNA for the CDR3: TGTGCCAGCAGCTTAGCGGGACTAGCGGACTACAATGAGCAGTTCTTC.

This clone was detected only once. The V and J genes are TRBV7-2 and TRBJ1-6; D remains ambiguous. Germline V gene sequence: CDR1 SGHTA, CDR2 FQGNSA. V shed 4 bases and J shed 0 bases, with 4 bases lying between them. The CDR3 spans 14 residues. The CDR3 DNA reads as TGTGCCAGCAGCTCGAGCTCCTATAATTCACCCCTCCACTTT. It is translated as CASSSSSYNSPLHF.

This clone was observed a few times. The CDR3 coding sequence is TGTGCCAGCAGTTTCGGACAACCTAGCAATCAGCCCCAGCATTTT. Encoded protein: CASSFGQPSNQPQHF. The chain uses TRBV5-4 and TRBJ1-5; tentatively, D is TRBD1 (5 bases). Germline-derived CDR1 and CDR2 are SGHNT and YYREEE (reference sequence). V lost 5 bases to trimming and J lost 0 bases, with 12 bases between them. CDR3 length equals 15 residues.

CDR3 loop: CASSQGAVTEAFF. The CDR3 DNA reads as TGTGCCAGCAGCCAAGGGGCAGTCACTGAAGCTTTCTTT. The chain joins TRBV3-1 (or the pseudogene TRBV3-2) to TRBJ1-1; D call uncertain. Trimming stripped 1 base from V and 4 bases from J, with 7 bases between. The CDR3 runs 13 residues. Germline CDR1 and CDR2: LGHDT and YNNKEL (reference sequence).

V gene TRBV6-2 or TRBV6-3 combines with J gene TRBJ2-1; 7 nucleotides match TRBD2. V was clipped by 4 bases and J by 0 bases; unmatched bases: 3. Per the germline V gene, CDR1 is MNHEY and CDR2 is SVGEGT. This CDR3 has 15 residues. CDR3 sequence (DNA): TGTGCCAGCAGTTCCCTAGCGGCCTCCTACAATGAGCAGTTCTTC. It yields the protein CASSSLAASYNEQFF.

The V and J genes are TRBV7-3 and TRBJ1-1, with D possibly matching TRBD1 (5 bases). The CDR3 loop spans 15 amino acids. CDR1 and CDR2 (germline): SGHTA, FQGTGA. Trimming pared 5 bases from V and 5 bases from J, leaving 18 bases between. The CDR3 is CASSLDGAGRTEAFF. As DNA, the CDR3 is TGTGCCAGCAGCCTAGACGGGGCCGGGAGGACTGAAGCTTTCTTT.

The V and J genes are TRBV7-2 and TRBJ2-5; 11 positions agree with TRBD2. The CDR3 contains 15 residues. Germline values: CDR1 SGHTA, CDR2 FQGNSA. V trimming: 1 base; J trimming: 4 bases; junction bases outside the gene matches: 2. CDR3 loop: CASSLVAGGRETQYF. Written as DNA, the CDR3 is TGTGCCAGCAGCTTAGTAGCGGGGGGGCGAGAGACCCAGTACTTC.

V gene TRBV2 combines with J gene TRBJ1-1; possible D gene TRBD1, 5 bases. Germline V gene sequence: CDR1 SNHLY, CDR2 FYNNEI. The V end was cut by 1 base, the J end by 6 bases, with 12 bases between. There are 14 residues in the CDR3. CDR3 bases: TGTGCCAGCAGTGAAGAGCAGGGTCGGCCTGAAGCTTTCTTT. As protein: CASSEEQGRPEAFF. Based on the CDR3 plus reference TRBV2 and TRBJ1-1, the full variable domain is EPEVTQTPSHQVTQMGQEVILRCVPISNHLYFYWYRQILGQKVEFLVSFYNNEISEKSEIFDDQFSVERPDGSNFTLKIRSTKLEDSAMYFCASSEEQGRPEAFFGQGTRLTVV.

The chain couples TRBV19 to TRBJ2-2; 9 bases match TRBD2. The germline V gene encodes CDR1 LNHDA and CDR2 SQIVND (reference sequence). This CDR3 is built from 15 residues. With V trimmed by 9 bases and J by 4 bases, 9 bases remained unmatched. The CDR3 DNA sequence: TGTGCCAGCCATCATAGCGGGAGAGGCACCGGGGAGCTGTTTTTT. Translated, it gives CASHHSGRGTGELFF. Full variable domain (rest looked up from reference TRBV19 and TRBJ2-2): DGGITQSPKYLFRKEGQNVTLSCEQNLNHDAMYWYRQDPGQGLRLIYYSQIVNDFQKGDIAEGYSVSREKKESFPLTVTSAQKNPTAFYLCASHHSGRGTGELFFGEGSRLTVL.

The rearrangement joins TRBV9 to TRBJ2-3; 7 bases map to TRBD2. CDR1 SGDLS and CDR2 YYNGEE come from the germline V gene. This CDR3 comprises 21 residues. V lost 0 bases and J lost 0; bases outside the gene matches: 19. CDR3 sequence: CASSVGHHHPGGSLSTDTQYF. Written as DNA, the CDR3 is TGTGCCAGCAGCGTAGGCCACCATCACCCGGGCGGGAGTCTAAGCACAGATACGCAGTATTTT.

The CDR3 reads CASSLSYGELFF. The CDR3 nucleotides are TGTGCCAGCAGCTTATCTTACGGGGAGCTGTTTTTT. The chain couples TRBV7-3 to TRBJ2-2, with no clear D. The CDR3 runs to 12 residues. Germline-derived CDR1 and CDR2 are SGHTA and FQGTGA. Trimming removed 2 bases from V and 7 bases from J, with 5 bases in between.

V gene TRBV6-1 combines with J gene TRBJ2-7; 13 bases line up with TRBD2. V shed 3 bases and J 4 bases; nucleotides not matched to a gene: 12. The CDR3 length is 18 residues. CDR1 is MNHNS and CDR2 is SASEGT in the germline V gene. CDR3: CASSDPPGLAGKMYEQYF. CDR3 nucleotides: TGTGCCAGCAGTGACCCTCCGGGACTAGCGGGGAAGATGTACGAGCAGTACTTC.

The chain is built from TRBV27 and TRBJ1-2; TRBD1 matches 7 bases. V shed 3 bases, J shed 5 bases, and the junction held 9 bases outside the gene matches. This CDR3 spans 15 amino acids. Looked up from germline, CDR1 is MNHEY and CDR2 is SMNVEV (reference sequence). This CDR3 reads CASSFRGQLGYGYTF. CDR3 bases: TGTGCCAGCAGTTTCCGGGGACAGCTTGGTTATGGCTACACCTTC.

The chain combines TRBV5-3 with TRBJ1-4, with 7 bases matching TRBD1. TRBV5-3 is noted as an ORF with a role that remains uncertain. The ends lost 1 base at V and 3 bases at J; junction bases unmatched: 6. This CDR3 is 16 amino acids long. In DNA, the CDR3 is TGTGCCAGAAGCTTGACCCGGGACAGATCTAATGAAAAACTGTTTTTT. Translation: CARSLTRDRSNEKLFF.

Only one count was recorded for this clone. The gene calls are TRBV27 and TRBJ2-1; TRBD1 matches 7 bases. Germline loops: CDR1 MNHEY, CDR2 SMNVEV (reference sequence). This CDR3 has 14 amino acids. Unmatched junction bases numbered 9, after V lost 5 bases and J lost 8 bases. This CDR3 reads CASSRRTGDHEQFF. The CDR3 DNA reads as TGTGCCAGCAGTCGTAGAACAGGGGACCATGAGCAGTTCTTC.

The rearrangement joins TRBV7-9 to TRBJ2-3; D gene ambiguous. Trimming pared 7 bases from V and 0 bases from J, leaving 8 bases between. From germline, CDR1 is SEHNR and CDR2 FQNEAQ (reference sequence). The CDR3 spans 13 residues. The chain's CDR3 is CASTPTSTDTQYF. In DNA, the CDR3 is TGTGCCAGCACCCCTACGAGCACAGATACGCAGTATTTT.

This clone was observed a few times. J is TRBJ2-5 and V is TRBV28; TRBD2 might be the D (7 bases). This CDR3 comprises 17 residues. Germline CDR1 reads MDHEN; CDR2 reads SYDVKM. The ends were cut back, 5 bases at V and 1 base at J, with 20 bases in the middle. The CDR3: CASSPLVGGGAQETQYF. DNA of the CDR3: TGTGCCAGCAGTCCCCTCGTGGGTGGGGGGGCCCAAGAGACCCAGTACTTC.

The J gene is TRBJ2-7, the V gene TRBV7-9, with a possible D match to TRBD2 (6 bases). This CDR3 has 11 residues. Germline CDR1 is SEHNR and CDR2 is FQNEAQ (reference sequence). The V gene lost 11 bases and the J gene lost 1 base, with 9 bases spanning the gap. CDR3 sequence reads: CAVTSSYEQYF. The CDR3 DNA sequence: TGTGCCGTGACTAGTTCCTACGAGCAGTACTTC.

This clone has just one count. The V and J genes are TRBV2 and TRBJ1-2; D possibly corresponds to TRBD1 (6 bases). Deletions cut 5 bases from V and 8 bases from J, with 24 bases between. Germline CDR1 reads SNHLY; CDR2 reads FYNNEI. This CDR3 spans 16 amino acids. The CDR3 sequence: CASSNPAGTQLEGYTF. In DNA form, the CDR3 reads TGTGCCAGCAGTAACCCTGCCGGGACACAACTCGAAGGCTACACCTTC.

This chain links TRBV19 with TRBJ2-5, with D tentatively TRBD1 (8 bases). CDR1 and CDR2 (germline): LNHDA, SQIVND (reference sequence). V dropped 1 base and J dropped 5 bases, with 14 bases sitting between them. The CDR3 sequence is 15 residues long. The CDR3 spells CASSIGYRGGETQYF. CDR3 nucleotide sequence: TGTGCCAGTAGTATAGGCTACAGGGGGGGTGAGACCCAGTACTTC. The full variable domain, in which reference TRBV19 and TRBJ2-5 provide the parts outside the CDR3, is DGGITQSPKYLFRKEGQNVTLSCEQNLNHDAMYWYRQDPGQGLRLIYYSQIVNDFQKGDIAEGYSVSREKKESFPLTVTSAQKNPTAFYLCASSIGYRGGETQYFGPGTRLLVL.

CDR3 protein: CASNPTSRVDTQYF. DNA for the CDR3: TGTGCCAGCAACCCCACCAGTCGGGTGGATACGCAGTATTTT. This rearrangement joins TRBV7-8 to TRBJ2-3, with D unresolved. This CDR3 region has 14 residues. Germline CDR1 SGHVS, CDR2 FQNEAQ. V was pared by 7 bases and J by 6 bases, with 17 bases between.